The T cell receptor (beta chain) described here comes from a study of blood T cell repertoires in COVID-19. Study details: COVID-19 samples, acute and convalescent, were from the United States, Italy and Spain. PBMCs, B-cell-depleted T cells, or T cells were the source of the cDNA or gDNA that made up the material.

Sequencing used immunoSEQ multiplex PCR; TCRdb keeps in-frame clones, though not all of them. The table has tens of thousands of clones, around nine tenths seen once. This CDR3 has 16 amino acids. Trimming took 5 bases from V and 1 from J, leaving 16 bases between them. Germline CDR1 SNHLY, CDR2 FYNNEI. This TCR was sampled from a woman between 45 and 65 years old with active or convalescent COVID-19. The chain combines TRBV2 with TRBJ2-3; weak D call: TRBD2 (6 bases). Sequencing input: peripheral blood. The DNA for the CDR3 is TGTGCCAGCAGTATGTACGGGAGTGGGGGCACAGATACGCAGTATTTT. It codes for CASSMYGSGGTDTQYF.